One sample yielded the 22 T cell receptor beta chains listed below, sequenced in a study of vaccination and CD4 T cells after COVID-19. The antigens of these receptors remain unknown. The study sequenced cultured CD4+ T cell DNA using the Oncomine TCR Beta short-read assay. Investigators obtained genomic DNA by extraction from cultured CD4+ T cells. TCRdb recomputed calls from the PCR reads with MiXCR, one row per CDR3 protein. The sample yields around 6,400 distinct CDR3 sequences, roughly a third seen once. Treatment defined: roughly nine-day PBMC culture with coronavirus spike peptide pools or control peptides (ViraFEST assay). The collection of CD4+ T cells from the unexposed donor took place before the COVID-19 pandemic (2011-2018). The sequencing sample was made of CD4+ T cells from blood, cultured in vitro. These receptors originate from a human donor in good health.

The sample holds a few counts of this clonotype. The chain couples TRBV10-3 to TRBJ2-3, with D perhaps given as TRBD1 or TRBD2 (5 bases each). V lost 8 bases and J 4 bases, leaving 13 bases between the germline ends. CDR1 ENHRY and CDR2 SYGVKD come from the germline V gene. The CDR3 runs 13 residues. The CDR3 coding sequence is TGTGCCATCGGTCCACAGGAGGCAGATACGCAGTATTTT. This translates into CAIGPQEADTQYF.

This CDR3 is CASSASAGRALYGYTF. CDR3 nucleotide sequence: TGTGCCAGCAGCGCTTCTGCAGGTAGAGCCTTATATGGCTACACCTTC. The chain links TRBV7-2 to TRBJ1-2; D is undetermined. This CDR3 spans 16 amino acids. Trimming took off 5 bases at V and 5 bases at J, with 21 bases between the two ends. CDR1 and CDR2 (germline): SGHTA, FQGNSA.

This clonotype was counted only a few times. This chain joins TRBV7-6 and TRBJ2-1; 12 nucleotides align to TRBD2. The V gene's germline CDR1 is SGHVS and CDR2 FNYEAQ. CDR3 length: 15 residues. Trimming at V came to 4 bases and at J to 10 bases, leaving 8 bases not matched to a gene. CDR3 DNA sequence: TGTGCCAGCAGCTCCCCTAGCGGGAGGGGGCTGGAGCAGTTCTTC. It codes for CASSSPSGRGLEQFF.

This clonotype was seen more than once but under ten times. This chain uses TRBV27 with TRBJ1-1; D is undetermined. Trimming left V 5 bases short and J 11 bases short, with 12 bases between. The length of the CDR3 is 11 residues. Germline V CDR1 and CDR2: MNHEY, SMNVEV (reference sequence). The DNA for the CDR3 is TGTGCCAGCAGTCTTGGTGAGTCGGCTTTCTTT. It encodes CASSLGESAFF.

The rearrangement links TRBV20-1 to TRBJ1-1; 8 nucleotides line up with TRBD1. This CDR3 is 13 amino acids long. Germline V gives CDR1 DFQATT, CDR2 SNEGSKA (reference sequence). J was trimmed by 3 bases and V by 7 bases; bases with no gene match: 7. The CDR3 DNA sequence: TGCAGTGTGACAGGGGCACCATACACTGAAGCTTTCTTT. Translation gives CSVTGAPYTEAFF.

A single count supports this clonotype. The genes are TRBV6-4 and TRBJ1-4; 9 bases match TRBD1. With 7 bases clipped from V and 10 bases from J, the junction kept 10 bases outside the gene matches. This CDR3 is 14 amino acids long. CDR1 and CDR2 (germline): MRHNA, SNTAGT. CDR3 loop: CASKPGQGGGKLFF. CDR3 DNA sequence: TGTGCCAGCAAGCCGGGACAGGGTGGAGGAAAACTGTTTTTT.

This clonotype was observed a handful of times. V and J are TRBV20-1 and TRBJ2-1; 8 nucleotides align to TRBD2. Germline V gives CDR1 DFQATT, CDR2 SNEGSKA (reference sequence). Germline trimming cut 1 base from V and 8 bases from J; bases unmatched to any gene: 4. This CDR3 is built from 13 residues. CDR3 residues: CSARGLAIDEQFF. The CDR3 coding sequence is TGCAGTGCTAGAGGACTAGCGATTGATGAGCAGTTCTTC.

The CDR3 DNA reads TGTGCCAGCAGGGGAGGGGGGTCGGAAAATGAGCAGTTCTTC. This sequence encodes CASRGGGSENEQFF. The chain has TRBV28 and TRBJ2-1; D is possibly TRBD2 (7 bases). V lost 6 bases and J 7 bases, leaving 16 bases between the germline ends. CDR1 and CDR2 (germline): MDHEN, SYDVKM. The CDR3 totals 14 residues.

In this sample, this clonotype is medium-sized. V usage is TRBV15 and J usage is TRBJ2-1; a possible D gene is TRBD2 (5 bases). CDR1 is LNHNV and CDR2 is YYDKDF in the germline V gene (reference sequence). The CDR3 consists of 15 residues. V lost 0 bases and J 10 bases, leaving 16 bases between the germline ends. The CDR3 DNA reads as TGTGCCACCAGCAGAGATCGCGCTAGCCCTAGGGAGCAGTTCTTC. Its translation: CATSRDRASPREQFF. The variable domain in full, with the rest retrieved from reference TRBV15 and TRBJ2-1, is DAMVIQNPRYQVTQFGKPVTLSCSQTLNHNVMYWYQQKSSQAPKLLFHYYDKDFNNEADTPDNFQSRRPNTSFCFLDIRSPGLGDTAMYLCATSRDRASPREQFFGPGTRLTVL.

This chain joins TRBV30 and TRBJ2-5; 8 nucleotides agree with TRBD2. CDR3 size: 16 residues. Germline lookup yields CDR1 GTSNPN and CDR2 SVGIG (reference sequence). J was trimmed by 4 bases and V by 0 bases; bases with no gene match: 10. CDR3 residues: CAWSVLSGLAGETQYF. CDR3 bases: TGTGCCTGGAGTGTACTATCGGGCCTAGCGGGAGAGACCCAGTACTTC.

Within the sample, this clonotype is medium-sized. The CDR3 reads CASSSPRVAPGEQYF. CDR3 coding DNA: TGTGCCAGCAGTTCACCCAGGGTTGCCCCTGGGGAGCAGTACTTC. The chain couples TRBV2 to TRBJ2-7; TRBD1 is a possible D gene (5 bases). Germline V gene sequence: CDR1 SNHLY, CDR2 FYNNEI. V was shortened by 5 bases and J by 7 bases, with 21 bases between the two germline ends. The CDR3 is made up of 15 amino acids. Combining the CDR3 with reference TRBV2 and TRBJ2-7 gives the whole variable domain EPEVTQTPSHQVTQMGQEVILRCVPISNHLYFYWYRQILGQKVEFLVSFYNNEISEKSEIFDDQFSVERPDGSNFTLKIRSTKLEDSAMYFCASSSPRVAPGEQYFGPGTRLTVT.

V usage is TRBV21-1 and J usage is TRBJ2-6; whether TRBD2, the table's D call, matches the DNA was not checked. TRBV21-1 represents a pseudogene. This CDR3 is built from 18 residues. The CDR3 bases are TGTGCCAGCAGCAAACCCCTAGCGGACCTCTCTGGGGCCAACGTCCTGACTTTC. Its protein product is CASSKPLADLSGANVLTF.

Written as DNA, the CDR3 is TGTGCCAGCAGCTTACCAGGGTGGGGCTCTGGGGCCAACGTCCTGACTTTC. This sequence encodes CASSLPGWGSGANVLTF. This chain connects TRBV7-3 to TRBJ2-6, with TRBD1 as a possible D gene (5 bases). Germline V gene sequence: CDR1 SGHTA, CDR2 FQGTGA. V dropped 2 bases and J dropped 0 bases, with 11 bases sitting between them. This CDR3 spans 17 amino acids.

Notes on this clonotype: One end of the junction fails to match germline, which may point to a read error. The V call is TRBV20-1, the J call TRBJ2-7; TRBD1 agrees at 10 bases. Germline CDR1 is DFQATT and CDR2 is SNEGSKA (reference sequence). The CDR3 loop spans 14 amino acids. The CDR3 region has the DNA TGCAGTCTGAGACCGGGACAGGGGACCTACGGGCAGTACTTC. This encodes CSLRPGQGTYGQYF.

The chain has TRBV4-3 and TRBJ1-6, with 9 bases aligning to TRBD1. This CDR3 has 16 amino acids. CDR1 is LGHNA and CDR2 is YSLEER in the germline V gene. V shed 3 bases, J shed 5 bases, and the junction held 5 bases outside the gene matches. The DNA of the CDR3 is TGCGCCAGCAGCCAGGGACAGGGAGTTCATAATTCACCCCTCCACTTT. The encoded protein is CASSQGQGVHNSPLHF.

This chain links TRBV14 with TRBJ2-5; no definite D call. The CDR3 loop spans 15 amino acids. Germline assignment: CDR1 SGHDN and CDR2 FVKESK. Trimming removed 3 bases at V and 0 bases at J, with 11 bases between. The CDR3 coding sequence is TGTGCCAGCAGCCACCTCGACCTGTACCAAGAGACCCAGTACTTC. Translating it yields CASSHLDLYQETQYF.

This clonotype has just a few counts. The chain uses TRBV7-2 and TRBJ2-3; D is unclear. CDR1 is SGHTA, CDR2 FQGNSA, per germline. The V end was cut by 5 bases, the J end by 6 bases, with 12 bases between. The CDR3 totals 13 residues. The CDR3 loop is CASSDVAWDTQYF. The CDR3, as DNA: TGTGCCAGCAGCGACGTGGCCTGGGATACGCAGTATTTT.

This clonotype was seen only a few times. The CDR3 loop reads CASRKQGRNYGYTF. CDR3 nucleotide sequence: TGTGCCAGCAGAAAACAGGGGAGAAACTATGGCTACACCTTC. The chain joins TRBV28 to TRBJ1-2, with 7 bases identical to TRBD1. The CDR3 is made up of 14 amino acids. V shed 6 bases, J shed 2 bases, and the junction held 6 bases outside the gene matches. In germline, CDR1 is MDHEN, CDR2 SYDVKM.

V usage is TRBV29-1 and J usage is TRBJ2-5; tentatively, D is TRBD2 (5 bases). The CDR3 sequence is 13 residues long. The germline CDR1 and CDR2 sequences are SQVTM and ANQGSEA. V lost 4 bases and J lost 4, with 13 bases in between. The CDR3 sequence: CSVGPDSPETQYF. The CDR3 DNA reads TGCAGCGTTGGCCCGGACTCCCCAGAGACCCAGTACTTC.

This sequence joins TRBV15 and TRBJ2-5, with D perhaps TRBD1 (6 bases). With 0 bases removed from V and 2 bases from J, the gap between germline ends came to 7 bases. Germline CDR1 and CDR2: LNHNV and YYDKDF (reference sequence). The CDR3 totals 14 residues. For the CDR3, the DNA is TGTGCCACCAGCAGAGATGGACAGCAAGAGACCCAGTACTTC. Protein: CATSRDGQQETQYF.

The CDR3 DNA is TGCAGTGCTGAGGGACAGTGGGGAACTAATGAAAAACTGTTTTTT. It is translated as CSAEGQWGTNEKLFF. The V and J genes are TRBV20-1 and TRBJ1-4; 7 nucleotides agree with TRBD1. This CDR3 has 15 amino acids. From germline, CDR1 is DFQATT and CDR2 SNEGSKA (reference sequence). With 5 bases clipped from V and 1 base from J, the junction kept 7 bases outside the gene matches.

This clonotype was detected only a few times. Here the CDR3 DNA reads TGCAGTGCCTTACACCGGCGACCGAATGGCTACACCTTC. It encodes CSALHRRPNGYTF. The chain links TRBV20-1 to TRBJ1-2; no reliable D call. Germline lookup yields CDR1 DFQATT and CDR2 SNEGSKA (reference sequence). V lost 6 bases and J lost 6, with 17 bases in between. The CDR3 sequence is 13 residues long.